This T cell receptor (beta chain) was retrieved from a study of blood T cells in healthy people across ages (dated by TCRdb to between 2014 and 2017). For the study in its entirety: In model experiments, template switching captured about one uniquely barcoded TCR beta cDNA molecule for every two T cells. Using deep sequencing normalized with unique cDNA molecular identifiers, the study measured how TCR beta repertoire diversity changes with age. Donors were grouped into four age groups: young (average about 15 years), middle-aged (39), aged (around 60) and long-lived (about 89). To avoid experimental bias, donors of different ages were randomly spread across the sequencing lanes. Using the same blood draw, the study looked at two additional independent replicas of 1 million unique cDNA reads for two donors, one aged 18 to 30 and the other aged 80 or older. Here is what the overall study found, with its caveats: Estimates of total diversity based on one million sequenced T cells were regarded as lower bounds and as underestimates. Conclusive comparison of naive and antigen-experienced compartments was prevented by the profiling of bulk unsorted PBMCs. Donor CMV infection status was unknown, potentially confounding age-related changes in expanded clonotypes. Observed TCR beta diversity per million T cells fell roughly linearly with age, and a significant reduction was already apparent by age roughly 40. A strong correlation was found between observed TCR beta diversity and the percentage of naive T cells measured by flow cytometry. Compared with the aged group, more naive CD4+ T cells, fewer expanded clones and increased TCR diversity were shown by the long-lived group, suggesting age selection.

In the case of this clonotype: Its antigen target is currently unknown. Base quality data are lacking; no much larger clone is found one base away.

The library was made by 5' RACE. TCRdb shows the sequencer as Illumina HiSeq 2500. The second PCR ran for roughly 6 to 11 cycles and used a J-beta primer mix along with a sample-barcoded 5' primer. A unique molecular identifier was introduced onto each TCR beta cDNA molecule by a template-switch 5' adaptor carrying 12 random nucleotides. Each sample yielded at least 3 million CDR3-containing paired-end reads. The Mint cDNA synthesis kit, primed by a TRBC-specific oligonucleotide, was used to synthesize first-strand cDNA from all RNA. After uracil-DNA glycosylase treatment, a first 18-cycle PCR used universal primers M1SS and BC2_uni_R on all cDNA. The study's processing was this. For normalization, 1 million high-quality reads were randomly selected from each sample, with every read carrying a distinct molecular identifier. Reads with shared molecular identifiers were discarded instead of being binned into consensus sequences. MiTCR, run with a Q25 quality threshold and the strictest error-elimination algorithm, handled CDR3 identification, clonotype clustering and error correction. A nonparametric unseen species model with Euler transformation was used to estimate lower-bound total TCR beta diversity. Using fastp trimming at Q25 and MiXCR clonotype assembly, TCRdb reanalyzed the public sequencing data and kept in-frame beta chains. Identical CDR3 proteins give one entry, which carries the most common genes and DNA. The V and J calls follow TCRdb's processing rather than the paper's. This sample lists approximately 800,000 distinct CDR3 sequences; 46% were detected once. The ten largest clonotypes hold roughly 18% of the sample.

Systemically healthy Caucasian individuals from Russia, some 38 in total and aged roughly 6 to 90 years, were included as donors. Each donor gave about 9.7 milliliters of peripheral blood, drawn into EDTA-treated Vacutainer tubes. Ficoll-Paque density-gradient centrifugation was used to isolate PBMCs, with at least 6 million per sample. Trizol reagent was used to extract total RNA from PBMCs, with at least 5 micrograms per sample. For every donor, an aliquot of PBMCs went through flow cytometry to measure the percentages of naive CD45RAhigh/CD27high T cells. The receptor comes from an older man in good health. The material sequenced was blood.

The CDR3 here reads CAWGGIYEQYF. The sequenced DNA is TGTGCCTGGGGAGGGATCTACGAGCAGTACTTC. The chain uses TRBV30 and TRBJ2-7; a tentative D call is TRBD2 (6 bases match). The CDR3 runs 11 residues from the cysteine to the phenylalanine. The CDR3 DNA has 33 bases and is translated from base 1. For CDR1 and CDR2, the germline V gene (reference sequence) lists GTSNPN and SVGIG. Trimming costs V 5 bases and J 3 bases, and their ends lie 8 bases apart.